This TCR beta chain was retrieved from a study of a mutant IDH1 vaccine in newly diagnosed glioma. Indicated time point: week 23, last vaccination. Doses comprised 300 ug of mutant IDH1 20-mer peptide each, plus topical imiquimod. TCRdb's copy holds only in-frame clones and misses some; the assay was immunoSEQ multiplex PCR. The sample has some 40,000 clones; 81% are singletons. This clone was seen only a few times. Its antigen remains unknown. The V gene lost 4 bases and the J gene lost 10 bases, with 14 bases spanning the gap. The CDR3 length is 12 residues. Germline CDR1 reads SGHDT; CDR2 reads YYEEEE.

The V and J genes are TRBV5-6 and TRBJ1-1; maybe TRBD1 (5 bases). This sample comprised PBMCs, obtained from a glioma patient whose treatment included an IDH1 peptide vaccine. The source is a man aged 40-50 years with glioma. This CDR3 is CASSPLGRGAFF. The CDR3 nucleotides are TGTGCCAGCAGCCCCCTCGGGAGGGGAGCTTTCTTT.